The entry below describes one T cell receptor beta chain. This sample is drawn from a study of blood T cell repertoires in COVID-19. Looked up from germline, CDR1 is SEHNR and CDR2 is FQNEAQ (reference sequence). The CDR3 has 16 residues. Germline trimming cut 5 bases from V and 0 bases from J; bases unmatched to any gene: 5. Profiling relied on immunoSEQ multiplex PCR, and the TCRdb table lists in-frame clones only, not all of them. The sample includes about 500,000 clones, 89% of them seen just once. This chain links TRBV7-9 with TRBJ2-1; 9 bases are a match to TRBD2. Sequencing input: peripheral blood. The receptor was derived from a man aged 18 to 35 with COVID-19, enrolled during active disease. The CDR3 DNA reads TGTGCCAGCAGCGCCGTAGCGGGAGCCTCCTACAATGAGCAGTTCTTC. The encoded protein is CASSAVAGASYNEQFF.